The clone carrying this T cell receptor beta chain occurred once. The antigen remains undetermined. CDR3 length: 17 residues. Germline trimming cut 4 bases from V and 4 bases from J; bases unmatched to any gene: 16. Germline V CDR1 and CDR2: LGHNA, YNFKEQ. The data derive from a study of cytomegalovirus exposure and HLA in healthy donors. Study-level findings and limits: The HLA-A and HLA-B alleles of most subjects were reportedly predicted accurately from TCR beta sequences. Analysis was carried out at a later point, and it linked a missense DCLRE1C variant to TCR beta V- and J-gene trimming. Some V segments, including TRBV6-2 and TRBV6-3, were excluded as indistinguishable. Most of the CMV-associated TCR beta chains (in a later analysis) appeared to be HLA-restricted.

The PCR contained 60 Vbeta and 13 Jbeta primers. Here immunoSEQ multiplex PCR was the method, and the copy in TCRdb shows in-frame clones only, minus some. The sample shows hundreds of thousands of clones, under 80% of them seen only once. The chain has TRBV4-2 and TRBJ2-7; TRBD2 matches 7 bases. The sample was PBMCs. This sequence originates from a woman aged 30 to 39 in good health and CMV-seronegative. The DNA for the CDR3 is TGTGCCAGCAGCCTTTACTACGGACTAGAAAATACTTACGAGCAGTACTTC. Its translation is CASSLYYGLENTYEQYF.